This TCR beta chain was obtained from a study of T cell changes during pregnancy in multiple sclerosis. The data were produced by immunoSEQ multiplex PCR, yet TCRdb's version contains in-frame clones alone and is incomplete. The table lists around 72,000 clones, roughly 91% of them singletons. Source: peripheral blood, taken in the third trimester of pregnancy. The receptor comes from a female donor in good health, enrolled as a control in a pregnancy study.

In DNA, the CDR3 is TGTGCCAGCAGTGATCTGGGGGGAGGCTATGGCTACACCTTC. Its protein product is CASSDLGGGYGYTF. The V gene is TRBV6-1, the J gene TRBJ1-2, with D perhaps TRBD1 (5 bases). Germline assignment: CDR1 MNHNS and CDR2 SASEGT. V gave up 3 bases and J gave up 4 bases, with 12 bases separating them. The CDR3 is 14 residues long.